This is a list of T cell receptor beta chains from one sample in a study of blood T cell repertoires in COVID-19. Repertoires were generated with immunoSEQ multiplex PCR, while TCRdb's copy carries only in-frame clones and drops some. The sample lists some 200,000 clones, roughly 80% seen once, with less than 6% in the top ten. Sequencing was carried out using peripheral blood. The receptors stem from a woman between 65 and 79 years old with acute or convalescent COVID-19. Each CDR3 is given with its conserved first and last residue. D genes are given only for firm matches. Clone size is not always given. Where it is, it says once, few, many or a class for expanded clones.

abundance | d_gene | j_gene | v_gene | CDR3aa | CDR3nt
. | TRBD2 | TRBJ2-1 | TRBV3-1/TRBV3-2 | CASSQSGRAGNEQFF | TGTGCCAGCAGCCAAAGCGGGAGGGCGGGTAATGAGCAGTTCTTC
few | TRBD2 | TRBJ2-1 | TRBV5-6 | CASSRRTSGITYNEQFF | TGTGCCAGCAGCCGTCGTACTAGCGGGATAACCTACAATGAGCAGTTCTTC
. | . | TRBJ1-4 | TRBV28 | CASSSTGAYNEKLFF | TGTGCCAGCAGTTCGACAGGAGCCTATAATGAAAAACTGTTTTTT
. | . | TRBJ2-7 | TRBV9 | CASSPTAGAGAVEQYF | TGTGCCAGCAGCCCAACCGCGGGGGCGGGAGCTGTCGAGCAGTACTTC
. | TRBD1 | TRBJ1-4 | TRBV28 | CASRPLGTGVINEKLFF | TGTGCCAGCAGACCGCTAGGGACAGGGGTCATTAATGAAAAACTGTTTTTT
. | . | TRBJ1-2 | TRBV18 | CASSSNTGINGYTF | TGTGCCAGCTCATCAAACACAGGGATCAATGGCTACACCTTC
once | TRBD1 | TRBJ1-5 | TRBV10-3 | CAKGQGDNQPQHF | TGTGCCAAGGGACAGGGGGACAATCAGCCCCAGCATTTT
. | . | TRBJ2-5 | TRBV2 | CASSDTGVETQYF | TGTGCCAGCAGTGACACGGGAGTAGAGACCCAGTACTTC
once | TRBD1 | TRBJ1-1 | TRBV18 | CASSPGQGGEAFF | TGTGCCAGCTCACCGGGGCAGGGGGGTGAAGCTTTCTTT
few | . | TRBJ2-7 | TRBV7-6 | CASSLSWQYEQYF | TGTGCCAGCAGCTTATCCTGGCAGTACGAGCAGTACTTC
. | TRBD2 | TRBJ2-5 | TRBV18 | CASSPPGGGETQYF | TGTGCCAGCTCACCACCGGGCGGGGGAGAGACCCAGTACTTC
. | . | TRBJ1-4 | TRBV28 | CASSSRHASNEKLFF | TGTGCCAGCAGCAGCCGACACGCCTCTAATGAAAAACTGTTTTTT
. | TRBD2 | TRBJ2-1 | TRBV5-1 | CASNGGGPYNEQFF | TGCGCCAGCAATGGGGGAGGGCCCTACAATGAGCAGTTCTTC
. | . | TRBJ1-6 | TRBV2 | CASSGALGSPLHF | TGTGCCAGCAGTGGGGCGTTGGGTTCACCCCTCCACTTT